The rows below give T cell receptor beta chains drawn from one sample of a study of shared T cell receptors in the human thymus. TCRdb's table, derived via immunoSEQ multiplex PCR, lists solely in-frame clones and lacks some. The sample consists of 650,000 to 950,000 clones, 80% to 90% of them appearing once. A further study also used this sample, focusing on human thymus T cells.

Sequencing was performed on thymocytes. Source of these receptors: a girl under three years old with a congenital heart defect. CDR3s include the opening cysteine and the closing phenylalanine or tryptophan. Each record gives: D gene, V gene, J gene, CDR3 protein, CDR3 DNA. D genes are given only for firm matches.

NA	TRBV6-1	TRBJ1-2	CASSDYRQADNYGYTF	TGTGCCAGCAGTGACTACAGACAGGCGGATAACTATGGCTACACCTTC
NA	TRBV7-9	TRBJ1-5	CASSLGQGGQPQHF	TGTGCCAGCAGCTTAGGGCAGGGCGGACAGCCCCAGCATTTT
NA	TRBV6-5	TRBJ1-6	CASSYALVDSPLHF	TGTGCCAGCAGTTACGCCCTAGTGGATTCACCCCTCCACTTT
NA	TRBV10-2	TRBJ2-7	CASSDPASYEQYF	TGCGCCAGCAGTGACCCAGCGTCCTACGAGCAGTACTTC
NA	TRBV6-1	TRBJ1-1	CASGARSDTEAFF	TGTGCCAGCGGGGCCAGGTCAGACACTGAAGCTTTCTTT
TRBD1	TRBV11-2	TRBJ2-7	CASSPPPGQGEEQYF	TGTGCCAGCAGCCCTCCACCGGGACAGGGAGAGGAGCAGTACTTC
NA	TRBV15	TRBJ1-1	CATSRVQMVQQGNTEAFF	TGTGCCACCAGCAGAGTCCAGATGGTCCAACAGGGGAACACTGAAGCTTTCTTT
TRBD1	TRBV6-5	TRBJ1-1	CASSRTGDFDTEAFF	TGTGCCAGCAGTCGTACAGGGGATTTCGACACTGAAGCTTTCTTT
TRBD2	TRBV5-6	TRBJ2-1	CASSLGSEGTKVGDNEQFF	TGTGCCAGCAGCTTGGGGTCCGAGGGGACTAAAGTTGGAGACAATGAGCAGTTCTTC
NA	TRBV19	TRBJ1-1	CASSRRTEAFF	TGTGCCAGTAGTCGGAGGACTGAAGCTTTCTTT
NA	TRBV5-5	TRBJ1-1	CASSLDPPGGTEAFF	TGTGCCAGCAGCTTAGACCCTCCGGGAGGCACTGAAGCTTTCTTT
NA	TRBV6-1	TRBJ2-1	CASSERKGEGYNEQFF	TGTGCCAGCAGTGAACGTAAGGGGGAAGGCTACAATGAGCAGTTCTTC
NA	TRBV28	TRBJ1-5	CASSLLSVNQPQHF	TGTGCCAGCAGTTTATTGTCTGTTAATCAGCCCCAGCATTTT
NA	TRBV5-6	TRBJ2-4	CASSSLVGAAKNIQYF	TGTGCCAGCAGCTCCCTCGTGGGGGCAGCCAAAAACATTCAGTACTTC
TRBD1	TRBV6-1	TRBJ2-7	CASSGTVSYEQYF	TGTGCCAGCTCCGGGACAGTCTCCTACGAGCAGTACTTC
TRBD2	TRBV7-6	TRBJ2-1	CASSLGLAGAYEQFF	TGTGCCAGCAGCTTAGGACTAGCGGGGGCTTACGAGCAGTTCTTC
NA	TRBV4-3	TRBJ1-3	CASSLQGHSGNTIYF	TGCGCCAGCAGCCTCCAAGGACACTCTGGAAACACCATATATTTT
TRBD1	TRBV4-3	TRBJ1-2	CASSQEGRDRGLQYGYTF	TGCGCCAGCAGCCAAGAGGGTCGCGACAGGGGGCTGCAGTATGGCTACACCTTC
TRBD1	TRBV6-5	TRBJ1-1	CASSYSRDRGPTEAFF	TGTGCCAGCAGTTACTCGCGCGACAGGGGACCCACTGAAGCTTTCTTT
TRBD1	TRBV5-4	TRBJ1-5	CASSRTGGHNSNQPQHF	TGTGCCAGCAGCCGGACAGGGGGCCATAATAGCAATCAGCCCCAGCATTTT